This T cell receptor (beta chain) was obtained from a study of cytotoxic CD8 clonotypes in ibrutinib-treated CLL. From cryopreserved PBMCs came roughly 2 micrograms of genomic DNA used for TCR beta libraries. Investigators sought sequencing depths of between 1 in 200,000 and 1 in 1 million T cells. Assay used: immunoSEQ multiplex PCR; TCRdb lists only in-frame clones, some missing. Altogether 150,000 to 250,000 clones are present, about 72% being singletons, with the ten largest covering 13%. This CDR3 spans 16 amino acids. V dropped 5 bases and J dropped 7; count of bases not matched to a gene: 11. Germline V lookup: CDR1 SGHTA, CDR2 FQGTGA.

This receptor was identified in a human donor with chronic lymphocytic leukemia. The input for sequencing was PBMCs, taken after 24 months of ibrutinib treatment. The rearrangement joins TRBV7-3 to TRBJ2-1; 10 nucleotides match TRBD2. The CDR3 sequence is CASSPQAPSGRNEQFF. CDR3 sequence (DNA): TGTGCCAGCAGCCCTCAAGCCCCTAGCGGGAGAAATGAGCAGTTCTTC.